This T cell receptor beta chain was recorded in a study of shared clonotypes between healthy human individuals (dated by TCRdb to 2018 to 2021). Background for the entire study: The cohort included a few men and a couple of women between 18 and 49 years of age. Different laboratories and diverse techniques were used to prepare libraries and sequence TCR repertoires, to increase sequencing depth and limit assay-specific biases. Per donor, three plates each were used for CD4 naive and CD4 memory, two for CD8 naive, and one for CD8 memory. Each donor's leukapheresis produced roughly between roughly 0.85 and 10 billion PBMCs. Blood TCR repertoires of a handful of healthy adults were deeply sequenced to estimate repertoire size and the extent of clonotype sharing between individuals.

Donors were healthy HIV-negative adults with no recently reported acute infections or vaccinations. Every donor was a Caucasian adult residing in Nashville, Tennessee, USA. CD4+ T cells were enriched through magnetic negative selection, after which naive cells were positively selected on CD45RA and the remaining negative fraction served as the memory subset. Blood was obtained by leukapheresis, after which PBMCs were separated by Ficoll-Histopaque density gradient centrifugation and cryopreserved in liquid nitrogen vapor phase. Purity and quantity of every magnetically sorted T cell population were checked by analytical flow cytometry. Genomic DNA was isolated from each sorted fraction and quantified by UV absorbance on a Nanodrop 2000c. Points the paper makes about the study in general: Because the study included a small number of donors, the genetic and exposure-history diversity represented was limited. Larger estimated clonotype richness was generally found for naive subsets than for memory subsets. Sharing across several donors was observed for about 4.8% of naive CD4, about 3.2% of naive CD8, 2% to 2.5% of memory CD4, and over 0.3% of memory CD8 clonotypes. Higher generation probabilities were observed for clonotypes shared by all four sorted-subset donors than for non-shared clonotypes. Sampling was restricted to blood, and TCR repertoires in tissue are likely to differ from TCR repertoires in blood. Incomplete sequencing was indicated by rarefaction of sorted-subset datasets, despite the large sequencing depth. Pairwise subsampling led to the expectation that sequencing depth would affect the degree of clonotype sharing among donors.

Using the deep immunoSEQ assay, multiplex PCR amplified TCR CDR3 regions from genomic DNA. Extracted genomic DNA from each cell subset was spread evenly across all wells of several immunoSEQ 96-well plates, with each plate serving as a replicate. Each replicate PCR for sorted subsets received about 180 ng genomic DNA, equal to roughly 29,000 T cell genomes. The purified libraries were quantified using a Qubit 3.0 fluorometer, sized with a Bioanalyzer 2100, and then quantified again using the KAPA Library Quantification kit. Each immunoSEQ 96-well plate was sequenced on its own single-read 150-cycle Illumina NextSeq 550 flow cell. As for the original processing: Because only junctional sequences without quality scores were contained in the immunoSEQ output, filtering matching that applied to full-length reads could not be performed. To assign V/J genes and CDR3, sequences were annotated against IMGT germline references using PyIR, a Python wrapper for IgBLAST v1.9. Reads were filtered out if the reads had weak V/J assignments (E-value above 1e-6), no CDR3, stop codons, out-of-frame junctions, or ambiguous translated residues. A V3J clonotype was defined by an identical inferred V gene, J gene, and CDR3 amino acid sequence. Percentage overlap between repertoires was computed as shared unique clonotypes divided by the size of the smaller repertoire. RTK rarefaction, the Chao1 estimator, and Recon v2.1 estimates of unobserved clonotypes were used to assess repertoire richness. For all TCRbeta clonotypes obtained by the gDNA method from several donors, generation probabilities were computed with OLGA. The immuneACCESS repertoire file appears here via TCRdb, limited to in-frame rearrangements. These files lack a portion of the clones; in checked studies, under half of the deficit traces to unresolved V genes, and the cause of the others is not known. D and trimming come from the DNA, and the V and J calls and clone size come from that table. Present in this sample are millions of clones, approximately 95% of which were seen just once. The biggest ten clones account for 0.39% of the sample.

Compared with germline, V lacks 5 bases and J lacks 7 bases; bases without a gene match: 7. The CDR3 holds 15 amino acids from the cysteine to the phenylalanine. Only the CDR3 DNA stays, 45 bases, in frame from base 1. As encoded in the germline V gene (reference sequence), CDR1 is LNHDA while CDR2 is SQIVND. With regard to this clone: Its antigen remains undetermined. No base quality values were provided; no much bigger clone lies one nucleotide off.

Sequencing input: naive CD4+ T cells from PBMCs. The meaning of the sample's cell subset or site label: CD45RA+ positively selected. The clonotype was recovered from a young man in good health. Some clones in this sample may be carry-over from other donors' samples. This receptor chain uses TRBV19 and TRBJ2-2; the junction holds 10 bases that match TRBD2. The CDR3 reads CASSPLAGDVGELFF. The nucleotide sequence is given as TGTGCCAGTAGTCCTCTAGCGGGAGACGTCGGGGAGCTGTTTTTT.